This TCR beta chain is drawn from a study of blood T cells in healthy people across ages. Total RNA extracted from each sample amounted to at least 5.5 micrograms. About this clonotype itself: Antigen specificity is unknown. This may come from a read error, since a much larger clone is one base off.

The use of a sample-barcoded 5' primer and a J-beta primer mix characterized a second PCR of about 7 to 12 cycles. MiXCR, run by TCRdb on the 5' RACE reads, gives a single entry per CDR3 protein. The sample has around 970,000 distinct CDR3 sequences, approximately 50% seen once; the top ten hold about a fifth. Findings and limits, study-wide: Percentage of naive T cells showed a strong correlation with TCR beta diversity. CMV status of donors was not determined, possibly confounding expanded clonotype changes.

CDR1 is MNHEY, CDR2 SMNVEV, per germline (reference sequence). The CDR3 is 15 residues long. The origin of this receptor is an older woman in good health. V gene TRBV27 combines with J gene TRBJ1-2; 8 bases agree with TRBD1. The sample taken for sequencing was blood. CDR3 amino acids: CASSKGDRKLYGHTF. CDR3 coding DNA: TGTGCCAGCAGTAAGGGGGACAGGAAGCTCTATGGCCACACCTTC.